The clone carrying this T cell receptor (beta chain) was detected many times. The entry originates in a study of T cells in Graves' hyperthyroidism and ophthalmopathy. What was amplified from RNA transcripts were TCR beta CDR3 regions. HTBI primers were the set used in a first-round RT-PCR of the TCR CDR3. In TCRdb, the multiplex PCR reads were re-called with MiXCR into one record per CDR3 protein. The sample yields 350,000 to 400,000 distinct CDR3 sequences, 15% seen once. The CDR3 contains 13 residues. Trimming cost V 6 bases and J 5 bases, with 10 bases left between them. The germline gives CDR1 KGHSH, CDR2 LQKENI.

This TCR was sampled from a woman aged 25 to 39 with Graves' hyperthyroidism. The sample taken for sequencing was blood. The genes are TRBV18 and TRBJ1-4; D gene uncertain. The CDR3 DNA reads TGTGCCAGCTCTGGGAAGTTGAATGAAAAACTGTTTTTT. Its translation: CASSGKLNEKLFF. Combining the CDR3 with reference TRBV18 and TRBJ1-4 gives the whole variable domain NAGVMQNPRHLVRRRGQEARLRCSPMKGHSHVYWYRQLPEEGLKFMVYLQKENIIDESGMPKERFSAEFPKEGPSILRIQQVVRGDSAAYFCASSGKLNEKLFFGSGTQLSVL.